The 15 T cell receptor beta chains below come from one sample, sequenced in a study of CD8 T cells in ankylosing spondylitis. Via MiXCR, TCRdb re-called the 5' RACE reads, giving one row per CDR3 protein. The sample holds roughly 40,000 distinct CDR3 sequences, roughly 9.6% seen once. The sequencing input was blood, either unsorted or a sorted T cell fraction (not recorded which). The source is a male donor with ankylosing spondylitis or in good health (not recorded which).

This clonotype has just a few counts. The chain links TRBV18 to TRBJ1-1; a possible D gene is TRBD1 (6 bases). Germline CDR1 KGHSH, CDR2 LQKENI. The V gene lost 3 bases and the J gene lost 6 bases, with 17 bases spanning the gap. The CDR3 consists of 15 residues. The CDR3 DNA reads TGTGCCAGCTCACCTCCCCGGGGGGCCGGGGCTGAAGCTTTCTTT. Protein sequence: CASSPPRGAGAEAFF.

A remark on this clonotype: This may be a read error: a much more frequent sequence differs by one nucleotide. The chain uses TRBV19 and TRBJ1-5; possible D gene TRBD1, 5 bases. V dropped 5 bases and J dropped 9 bases, with 14 bases sitting between them. The germline V gene encodes CDR1 LNHDA and CDR2 SQIVND (reference sequence). The CDR3 totals 13 residues. The CDR3 DNA is TGTGCCAGTAGTGAGGGGCGAGGACCGCCCCAGCATTTT. It yields the protein CASSEGRGPPQHF.

In its sample, this clonotype was seen many times. V gene TRBV5-1 combines with J gene TRBJ2-3, with TRBD1 identical over 7 bases. Germline assignment: CDR1 SGHRS and CDR2 YFSETQ. CDR3 length: 16 amino acids. Germline trimming cut 2 bases from V and 4 bases from J; bases unmatched to any gene: 10. The CDR3 region has the DNA TGCGCCAGCAGCTTACAGACAGGGATGGGTCCAGATACGCAGTATTTT. This gives the protein CASSLQTGMGPDTQYF.

This clonotype appeared many times. The rearrangement uses TRBV12-3 or TRBV12-4 and TRBJ2-7; TRBD1 is a possible D gene (6 bases). Trimming stripped 6 bases from V and 1 base from J, with 13 bases between. The CDR3 has 14 residues. The CDR3 sequence: CASSPGHSSYEQYF. The CDR3 DNA is TGTGCCAGCAGCCCGGGACACTCGTCCTACGAGCAGTACTTC.

The chain has TRBV12-3 or TRBV12-4 and TRBJ2-7, with 7 bases fitting TRBD2. The CDR3 is 13 amino acids. The ends lost 6 bases at V and 3 bases at J; junction bases unmatched: 5. The CDR3 region is CASRGGGIYEQYF. The CDR3 DNA sequence: TGTGCCAGCAGGGGGGGGGGGATCTACGAGCAGTACTTC.

V usage is TRBV5-1 and J usage is TRBJ2-1; 7 bases are a match to TRBD2. Germline V gives CDR1 SGHRS, CDR2 YFSETQ. The CDR3 runs 15 residues. V gave up 0 bases and J gave up 4 bases; unmatched junction bases: 4. The CDR3: CASSLESSGYNEQFF. The CDR3 nucleotides read TGCGCCAGCAGCTTGGAGTCTAGCGGATACAATGAGCAGTTCTTC.

Many counts were recorded for this clonotype. This chain joins TRBV5-1 and TRBJ2-3; possibly TRBD1 or TRBD2 for D (5 bases each). The CDR3 has 16 residues. V shed 6 bases and J shed 2 bases, with 19 bases lying between them. In germline, CDR1 is SGHRS, CDR2 YFSETQ. The CDR3, as DNA: TGCGCCAGCATGATTACGGCGGGCAGGGCCACAGATACGCAGTATTTT. Amino acids: CASMITAGRATDTQYF.

The V call is TRBV5-1, the J call TRBJ2-1; 11 positions match TRBD1. Germline V gene data show CDR1 as SGHRS and CDR2 as YFSETQ. V dropped 2 bases and J dropped 8; count of bases not matched to a gene: 9. CDR3 length: 16 amino acids. CDR3: CASSFHRDRGRDEQFF. For the CDR3, the DNA is TGCGCCAGCAGCTTTCACCGGGACAGGGGGAGGGATGAGCAGTTCTTC.

On this clonotype itself: A much larger clone lies one base from this, so it may be a read error. The chain carries TRBV6-2 or TRBV6-3 and TRBJ1-2; the D is unclear. With 4 bases removed from V and 10 bases from J, the gap between germline ends came to 25 bases. This CDR3 is 16 amino acids long. Looked up from germline, CDR1 is MNHEY and CDR2 is SVGEGT. The CDR3 DNA is TGTGCCAGCAGTTTTAGCCTACAAGGCCCCTTGGGTGTCTACACCTTC. It translates to CASSFSLQGPLGVYTF.

A word on this clonotype: One junction end disagrees with the germline gene, perhaps due to a read error. The chain couples TRBV5-1 to TRBJ2-6; D is possibly TRBD1 (5 bases). This CDR3 is 15 amino acids long. Per germline, CDR1 SGHRS and CDR2 YFSETQ. The CDR3 DNA reads as TGCGCCAGCATGGCGCAAGGGTCTGGGGCCAACGCCCTGACTTTC. Residues: CASMAQGSGANALTF.

In its sample, this clonotype is medium-sized (0.01 to 0.1%). CDR3 DNA: TGCAGTGCTAGAGATTCTTTCAGGGGCATGAACACTGAAGCTTTCTTT. It translates to CSARDSFRGMNTEAFF. The chain is built from TRBV20-1 and TRBJ1-1; TRBD1 might be the D (6 bases). Trimming removed 0 bases at V and 0 bases at J, with 14 bases between. The CDR3 loop spans 16 amino acids. In germline, CDR1 is DFQATT, CDR2 SNEGSKA (reference sequence).

The chain has TRBV12-3 or TRBV12-4 and TRBJ2-3; D possibly matches TRBD1 or TRBD2 (5 bases each). Deletions cut 3 bases from V and 4 bases from J, with 11 bases between. The CDR3 covers 14 residues. CDR3 nucleotide sequence: TGTGCCAGCAGTTTCATGGGACCCCCAGATACGCAGTATTTT. This gives the protein CASSFMGPPDTQYF.

In this sample, this clonotype turned up many times. The V call is TRBV20-1, the J call TRBJ1-1; maybe TRBD1 (6 bases). V was cut by 0 bases and J by 3 bases, with 14 bases left in between. Germline values: CDR1 DFQATT, CDR2 SNEGSKA (reference sequence). The CDR3 runs 15 residues. The CDR3, as DNA: TGCAGTGCTAGAGATCTCGCGGGGGCGGACACTGAAGCTTTCTTT. Its protein product is CSARDLAGADTEAFF.

This clonotype was seen at least ten times. The V call is TRBV6-1, the J call TRBJ2-7; TRBD1 matches at 8 bases. Germline-derived CDR1 and CDR2 are MNHNS and SASEGT. The junction had 7 bases not matched to a gene; V was cut back by 6 bases and J by 3 bases. There are 14 residues in the CDR3. CDR3 residues: CASRLGTGLYEQYF. The CDR3 nucleotides read TGTGCCAGCAGGCTCGGGACAGGCCTCTACGAGCAGTACTTC.

The J gene is TRBJ2-4, the V gene TRBV20-1; possibly TRBD1 for D (5 bases). V was trimmed by 7 bases and J by 0 bases, leaving 10 bases between them. In germline, CDR1 is DFQATT, CDR2 SNEGSKA (reference sequence). The CDR3 loop spans 13 amino acids. CDR3 loop: CSVRGQAKNIQYF. The CDR3 DNA reads TGCAGTGTAAGGGGTCAAGCCAAAAACATTCAGTACTTC.